This T cell receptor beta chain was recovered during a study of neoadjuvant anti-PD-1 for oral cavity cancer. Most tumor samples had 4 to 5 ug input DNA in two replicates. Sequencing used immunoSEQ multiplex PCR; TCRdb keeps in-frame clones, though not all of them. The sample lists roughly 13,000 clones; about three fifths were seen once. CDR1 and CDR2 from the germline V gene are LNHDA and SQIVND (reference sequence). V lost 6 bases and J lost 1, with 16 bases in between. The CDR3 has 17 amino acids. This clone is labeled as medium-sized. This clonotype originated in a person aged 40 to 85 with oral cavity squamous cell carcinoma. This chain uses TRBV19 with TRBJ2-6; the D gene could be TRBD1 or TRBD2 (5 bases each). The sample consisted of tumor tissue, taken before nivolumab (anti-PD-1) treatment. The CDR3 loop is CASSSGQGRSGANVLTF. The CDR3 nucleotides are TGTGCCAGTAGCAGTGGGCAGGGACGATCTGGGGCCAACGTCCTGACTTTC.